These T cell receptor beta chains were read from a single sample in a study of regulatory T cells in long-lasting Graves disease. Each CDR3 protein is one row after TCRdb ran MiXCR on the multiplex PCR reads. The data show hundreds of thousands of distinct CDR3 sequences, around 12% seen once. These data were also reused for a study on T cells in Graves' hyperthyroidism and ophthalmopathy.

Sequenced here: peripheral blood mononuclear cells (PBMCs), sampled at new diagnosis, from a patient treated with antithyroid drugs. The receptors were gathered from a woman in her twenties or thirties with Graves disease. The conserved cysteine and the conserved F or W are not part of the CDR3 here. The order of the fields is J gene, CDR3 length, clone size, V gene, CDR3 protein. The size field is filled for only some rows; it gives once, few, many or a size class.

J gene: TRBJ2-1
CDR3 length: 13
clone size: many
V gene: TRBV7-9
CDR3 protein: ASSRLTNAYNEQF

J gene: TRBJ2-3
CDR3 length: 12
clone size: few
V gene: TRBV9
CDR3 protein: ASSPITWGDTQY

J gene: TRBJ1-2
CDR3 length: 9
clone size: many
V gene: TRBV20-1
CDR3 protein: SARSGIGYT

J gene: TRBJ1-1
CDR3 length: 10
clone size: many
V gene: TRBV9
CDR3 protein: ASSQRNTEAF

J gene: TRBJ2-2
CDR3 length: 12
clone size: many
V gene: TRBV5-1
CDR3 protein: ASSLTSLTGELF

J gene: TRBJ1-2
CDR3 length: 11
clone size: many
V gene: TRBV30
CDR3 protein: AWGRRSNYGYT

J gene: TRBJ2-3
CDR3 length: 11
clone size: -
V gene: TRBV11-2
CDR3 protein: ASSAEFPDTQY

J gene: TRBJ1-1
CDR3 length: 15
clone size: many
V gene: TRBV2
CDR3 protein: ASTPGGGRIWDTEAF

J gene: TRBJ2-7
CDR3 length: 14
clone size: many
V gene: TRBV9
CDR3 protein: ASSGLAGESSLEQY

J gene: TRBJ2-7
CDR3 length: 13
clone size: -
V gene: TRBV28
CDR3 protein: ASSSAGIRYYEQY

J gene: TRBJ2-2
CDR3 length: 12
clone size: -
V gene: TRBV29-1
CDR3 protein: SVGLGGDTGELF

J gene: TRBJ1-2
CDR3 length: 12
clone size: many
V gene: TRBV6-2/TRBV6-3
CDR3 protein: ASSYGRRLLGYT

J gene: TRBJ2-7
CDR3 length: 12
clone size: many
V gene: TRBV12-3/TRBV12-4
CDR3 protein: ASSLAGLTYEQY

J gene: TRBJ1-5
CDR3 length: 13
clone size: many
V gene: TRBV2
CDR3 protein: ASSEWAGTDQPQH